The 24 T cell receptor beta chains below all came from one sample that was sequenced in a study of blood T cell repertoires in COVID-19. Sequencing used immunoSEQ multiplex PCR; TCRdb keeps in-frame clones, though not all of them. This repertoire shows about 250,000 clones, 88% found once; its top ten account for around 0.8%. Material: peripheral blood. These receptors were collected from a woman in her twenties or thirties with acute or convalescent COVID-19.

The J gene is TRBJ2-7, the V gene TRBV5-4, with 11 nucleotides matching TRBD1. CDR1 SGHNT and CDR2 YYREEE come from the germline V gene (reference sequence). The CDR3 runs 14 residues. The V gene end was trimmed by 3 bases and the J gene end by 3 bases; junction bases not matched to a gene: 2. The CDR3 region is CASSSGTGGYEQYF. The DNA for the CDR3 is TGTGCCAGCAGCTCCGGGACAGGGGGCTACGAGCAGTACTTC.

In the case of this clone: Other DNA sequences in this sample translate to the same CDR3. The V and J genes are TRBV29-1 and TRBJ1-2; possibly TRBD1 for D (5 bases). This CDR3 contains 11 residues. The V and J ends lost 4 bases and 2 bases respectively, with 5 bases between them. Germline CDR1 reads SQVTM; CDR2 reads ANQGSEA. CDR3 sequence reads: CSVGQNYGYTF. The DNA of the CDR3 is TGCAGCGTTGGACAGAACTATGGCTACACCTTC.

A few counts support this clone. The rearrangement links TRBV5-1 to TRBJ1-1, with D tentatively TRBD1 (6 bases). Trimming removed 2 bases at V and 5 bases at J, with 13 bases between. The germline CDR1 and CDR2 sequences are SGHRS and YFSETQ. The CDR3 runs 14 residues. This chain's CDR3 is CASSFSGAGTEAFF. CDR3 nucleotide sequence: TGCGCCAGCAGCTTTTCAGGGGCCGGGACTGAAGCTTTCTTT.

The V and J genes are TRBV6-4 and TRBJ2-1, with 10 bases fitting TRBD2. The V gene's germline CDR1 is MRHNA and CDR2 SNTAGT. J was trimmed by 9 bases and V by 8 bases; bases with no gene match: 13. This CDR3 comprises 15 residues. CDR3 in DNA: TGTGCCAGCGCCCCACTAGCGGGAAGTTCGGGTGAGCAGTTCTTC. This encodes CASAPLAGSSGEQFF.

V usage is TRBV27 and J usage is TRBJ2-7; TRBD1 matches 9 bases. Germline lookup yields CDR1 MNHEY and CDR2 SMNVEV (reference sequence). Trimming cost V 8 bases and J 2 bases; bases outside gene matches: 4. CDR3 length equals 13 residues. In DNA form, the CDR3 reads TGTGCCAGCGGACAGGGGACCACCTACGAGCAGTACTTC. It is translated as CASGQGTTYEQYF.

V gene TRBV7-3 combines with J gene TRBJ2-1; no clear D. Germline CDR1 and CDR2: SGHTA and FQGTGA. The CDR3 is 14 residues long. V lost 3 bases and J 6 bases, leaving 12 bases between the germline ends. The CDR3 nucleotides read TGTGCCAGCAGCTTCTCGCCGGGTAGCAATGAGCAGTTCTTC. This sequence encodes CASSFSPGSNEQFF.

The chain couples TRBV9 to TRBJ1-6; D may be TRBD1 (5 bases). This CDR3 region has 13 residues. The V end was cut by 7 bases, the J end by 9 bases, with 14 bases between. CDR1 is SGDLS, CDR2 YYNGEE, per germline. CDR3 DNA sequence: TGTGCCAGCGGAGGGCCGGGGGGTTCACCCCTCCACTTT. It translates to CASGGPGGSPLHF.

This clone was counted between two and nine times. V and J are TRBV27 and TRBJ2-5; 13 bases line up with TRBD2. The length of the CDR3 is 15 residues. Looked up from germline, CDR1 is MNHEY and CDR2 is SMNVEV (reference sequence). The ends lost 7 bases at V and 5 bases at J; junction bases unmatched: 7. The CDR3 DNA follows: TGTGCCAGCACCTCCTTGACTAGCGGGAGGGAGACCCAGTACTTC. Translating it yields CASTSLTSGRETQYF.

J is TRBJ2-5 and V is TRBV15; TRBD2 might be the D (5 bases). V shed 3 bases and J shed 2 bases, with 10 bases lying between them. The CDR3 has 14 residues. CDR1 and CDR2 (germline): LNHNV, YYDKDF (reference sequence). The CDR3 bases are TGTGCCACCAGCAGTGGACTGATGCAAGAGACCCAGTACTTC. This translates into CATSSGLMQETQYF. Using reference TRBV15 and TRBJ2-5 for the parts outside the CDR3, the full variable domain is DAMVIQNPRYQVTQFGKPVTLSCSQTLNHNVMYWYQQKSSQAPKLLFHYYDKDFNNEADTPDNFQSRRPNTSFCFLDIRSPGLGDTAMYLCATSSGLMQETQYFGPGTRLLVL.

For the CDR3, the DNA is TGCGCCAGCAGTGGGTCGCCGGGAAGTGGGGATCGGTCAGATACGCAGTATTTT. This gives the protein CASSGSPGSGDRSDTQYF. The chain uses TRBV10-1 and TRBJ2-3; maybe TRBD2 (5 bases). This CDR3 contains 18 residues. Germline V gene lookup returns CDR1 WNHNN and CDR2 SYGVQD (reference sequence). V was clipped by 4 bases and J by 4 bases, with 24 bases between them.

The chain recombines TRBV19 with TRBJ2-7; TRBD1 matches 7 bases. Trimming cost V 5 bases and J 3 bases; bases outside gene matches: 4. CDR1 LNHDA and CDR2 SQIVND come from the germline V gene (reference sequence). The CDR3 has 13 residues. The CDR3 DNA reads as TGTGCCAGTAGTGTGACAGGGAACTACGAGCAGTACTTC. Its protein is CASSVTGNYEQYF.

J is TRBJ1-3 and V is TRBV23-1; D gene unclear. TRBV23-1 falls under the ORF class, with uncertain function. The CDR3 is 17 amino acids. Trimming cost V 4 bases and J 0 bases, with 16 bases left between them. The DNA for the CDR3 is TGCGCCAGCAGTCCGCGGGGTCCACCGAGCTCTGGAAACACCATATATTTT. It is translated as CASSPRGPPSSGNTIYF.

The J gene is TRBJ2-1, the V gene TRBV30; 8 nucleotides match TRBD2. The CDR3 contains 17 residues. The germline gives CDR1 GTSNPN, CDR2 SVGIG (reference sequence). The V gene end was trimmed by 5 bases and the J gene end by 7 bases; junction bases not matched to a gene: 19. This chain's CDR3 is CAWSDGRAGPFRNEQFF. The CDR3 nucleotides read TGTGCCTGGTCCGACGGGAGGGCCGGGCCCTTCCGAAATGAGCAGTTCTTC.

The chain's CDR3 is CASSYPGQGGYTF. The CDR3, as DNA: TGTGCCAGCAGTTATCCGGGACAGGGTGGCTACACCTTC. The chain uses TRBV6-5 and TRBJ1-2; 9 bases are shared with TRBD1. This CDR3 has 13 amino acids. J was trimmed by 7 bases and V by 3 bases; bases with no gene match: 3. Germline-derived CDR1 and CDR2 are MNHEY and SVGAGI.

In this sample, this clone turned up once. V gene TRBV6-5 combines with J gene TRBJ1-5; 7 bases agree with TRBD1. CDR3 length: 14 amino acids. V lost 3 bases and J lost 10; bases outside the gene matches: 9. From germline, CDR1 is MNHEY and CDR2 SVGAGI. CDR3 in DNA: TGTGCCAGCAGTTATTCACAGGGGATCAGCCCCCAGCATTTT. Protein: CASSYSQGISPQHF.

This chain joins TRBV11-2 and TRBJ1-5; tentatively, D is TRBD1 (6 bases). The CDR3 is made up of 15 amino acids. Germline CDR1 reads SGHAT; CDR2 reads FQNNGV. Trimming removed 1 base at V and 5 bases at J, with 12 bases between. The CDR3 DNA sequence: TGTGCCAGCAGCTTAGGGGGGCGTCAGGATCAGCCCCAGCATTTT. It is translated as CASSLGGRQDQPQHF.

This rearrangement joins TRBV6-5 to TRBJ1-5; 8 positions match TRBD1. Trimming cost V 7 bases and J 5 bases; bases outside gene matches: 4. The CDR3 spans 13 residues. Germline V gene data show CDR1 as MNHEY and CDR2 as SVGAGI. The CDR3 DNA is TGTGCCAGCACGGCGACAGGGGATCAGCCCCAGCATTTT. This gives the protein CASTATGDQPQHF.

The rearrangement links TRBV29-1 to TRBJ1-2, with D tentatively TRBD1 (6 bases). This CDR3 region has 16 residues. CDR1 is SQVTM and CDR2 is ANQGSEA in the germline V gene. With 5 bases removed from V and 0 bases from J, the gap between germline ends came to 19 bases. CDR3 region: CSVLPGQIPANYGYTF. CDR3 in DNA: TGCAGCGTTCTTCCGGGACAAATTCCGGCTAACTATGGCTACACCTTC.

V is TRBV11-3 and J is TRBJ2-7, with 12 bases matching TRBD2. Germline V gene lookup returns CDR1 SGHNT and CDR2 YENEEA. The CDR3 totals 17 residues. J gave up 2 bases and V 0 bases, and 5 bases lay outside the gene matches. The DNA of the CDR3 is TGTGCCAGCAGCTTAGACGGGACTAGCGGGTACCCCTACGAGCAGTACTTC. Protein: CASSLDGTSGYPYEQYF.

The CDR3 spells CASSFGEDTEAFF. CDR3 nucleotides: TGTGCCAGCAGCTTTGGGGAGGACACTGAAGCTTTCTTT. This chain uses TRBV7-6 with TRBJ1-1, with unresolved D. This CDR3 region has 13 residues. CDR1 is SGHVS and CDR2 is FNYEAQ in the germline V gene. V was cut by 3 bases and J by 3 bases, with 8 bases left in between.

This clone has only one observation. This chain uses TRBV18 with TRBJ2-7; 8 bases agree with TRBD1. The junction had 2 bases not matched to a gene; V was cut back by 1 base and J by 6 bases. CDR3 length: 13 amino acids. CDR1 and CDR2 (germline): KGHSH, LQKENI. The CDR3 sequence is CASSPLDRGEQYF. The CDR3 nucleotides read TGTGCCAGCTCACCACTCGACAGGGGCGAGCAGTACTTC.

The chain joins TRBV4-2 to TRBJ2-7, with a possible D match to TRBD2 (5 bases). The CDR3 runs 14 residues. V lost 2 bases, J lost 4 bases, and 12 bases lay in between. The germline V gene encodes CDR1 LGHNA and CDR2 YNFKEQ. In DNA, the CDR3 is TGTGCCAGCAGCCAACGGGGATTCCCTTACGAGCAGTACTTC. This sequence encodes CASSQRGFPYEQYF.

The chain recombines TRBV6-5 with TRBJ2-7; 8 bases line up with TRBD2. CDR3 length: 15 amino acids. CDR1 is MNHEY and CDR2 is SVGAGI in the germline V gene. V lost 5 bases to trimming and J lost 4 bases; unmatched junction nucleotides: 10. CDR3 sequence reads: CASSTASGSRYEQYF. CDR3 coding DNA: TGTGCCAGCAGTACAGCAAGCGGGAGTAGGTACGAGCAGTACTTC.

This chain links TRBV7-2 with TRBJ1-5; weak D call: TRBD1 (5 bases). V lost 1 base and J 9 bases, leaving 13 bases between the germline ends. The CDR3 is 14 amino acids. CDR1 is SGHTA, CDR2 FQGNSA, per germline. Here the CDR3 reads CASSLVGALGPQHF. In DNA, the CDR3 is TGTGCCAGCAGCTTAGTTGGGGCTTTGGGGCCCCAGCATTTT.